These 6 T cell receptor beta chains were all obtained from the same sample, sequenced in a study of blood T cell repertoires in COVID-19. The assay was immunoSEQ multiplex PCR, and TCRdb's table has in-frame clones only and misses some. The sample has about 120,000 clones, around three quarters seen once. The sequencing sample was made of peripheral blood. These receptors came from a man in his forties with active or convalescent COVID-19.

This clone has a single count. V gene TRBV23-1 combines with J gene TRBJ1-2; D remains ambiguous. TRBV23-1 is an ORF, and what it does is uncertain. This CDR3 has 14 residues. Trimming cost V 3 bases and J 2 bases, with 10 bases left between them. The CDR3: CASSQYRKNYGYTF. Written as DNA, the CDR3 is TGCGCCAGCAGTCAGTACAGAAAAAACTATGGCTACACCTTC.

J is TRBJ2-3 and V is TRBV7-3; D gene ambiguous. V was trimmed by 0 bases and J by 0 bases, leaving 13 bases between them. This CDR3 is built from 17 residues. The germline V gene has CDR1 SGHTA and CDR2 FQGTGA. In DNA, the CDR3 is TGTGCCAGCAGCTTAACCCCCACAGCAGTGAGCACAGATACGCAGTATTTT. Translated, it gives CASSLTPTAVSTDTQYF.

This clone was counted a few times. This chain's CDR3 is CASSYTLARGLQPQHF. CDR3 coding DNA: TGTGCCAGCAGTTACACTTTGGCCAGGGGGCTTCAGCCCCAGCATTTT. The chain has TRBV28 and TRBJ1-5; 8 bases line up with TRBD1. V lost 4 bases and J lost 6; bases outside the gene matches: 11. Germline CDR1 is MDHEN and CDR2 is SYDVKM. The CDR3 is 16 residues long.

Only one count was recorded for this clone. The chain combines TRBV3-1 (or the pseudogene TRBV3-2) with TRBJ2-7, with TRBD2 as a possible D gene (7 bases). Trimming pared 5 bases from V and 7 bases from J, leaving 18 bases between. This CDR3 is 14 amino acids long. CDR1 and CDR2 from the germline V gene are LGHDT and YNNKEL (reference sequence). This chain's CDR3 is CASSRLGGGGEQYF. DNA of the CDR3: TGTGCCAGCAGCAGGCTAGGGGGGGGTGGTGAGCAGTACTTC.

The gene calls are TRBV5-1 and TRBJ2-2, with 7 positions matching TRBD2. The V segment lost 0 bases and the J segment 6 bases; nucleotides outside the gene matches: 17. CDR1 and CDR2 (germline): SGHRS, YFSETQ. CDR3 length: 19 amino acids. In nucleotides, the CDR3 is TGCGCCAGCAGCTTGGGGGGTTTGTTCAGAACTAGCGCCTCCGGGGAGCTGTTTTTT. This translates into CASSLGGLFRTSASGELFF.

This clone was observed once. This chain uses TRBV24-1 with TRBJ2-3, with D possibly being TRBD2 (6 bases). V lost 3 bases, J lost 4 bases, and 22 bases lay in between. Germline-derived CDR1 and CDR2 are KGHDR and SFDVKD. The CDR3 is made up of 18 amino acids. The CDR3 DNA follows: TGTGCCACCAGTGATCCTCAGGGAGGACCGCCAAGGGCAGATACGCAGTATTTT. This gives the protein CATSDPQGGPPRADTQYF.